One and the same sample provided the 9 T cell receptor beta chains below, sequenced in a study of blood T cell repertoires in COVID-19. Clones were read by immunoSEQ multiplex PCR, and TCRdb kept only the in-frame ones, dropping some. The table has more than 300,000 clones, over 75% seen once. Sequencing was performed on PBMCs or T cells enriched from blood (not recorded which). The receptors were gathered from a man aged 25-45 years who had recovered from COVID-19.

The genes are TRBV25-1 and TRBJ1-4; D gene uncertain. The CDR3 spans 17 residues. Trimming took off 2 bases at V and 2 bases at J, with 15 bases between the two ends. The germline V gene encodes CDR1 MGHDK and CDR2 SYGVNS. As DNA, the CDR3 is TGTGCCAGCAGTGAACGCGACAAAGTTGCGACTAATGAAAAACTGTTTTTT. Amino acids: CASSERDKVATNEKLFF.

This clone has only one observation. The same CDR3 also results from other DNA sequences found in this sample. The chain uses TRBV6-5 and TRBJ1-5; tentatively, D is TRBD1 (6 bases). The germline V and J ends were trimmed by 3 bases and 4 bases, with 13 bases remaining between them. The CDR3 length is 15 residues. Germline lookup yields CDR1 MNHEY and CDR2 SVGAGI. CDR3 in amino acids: CASSYRRGGNQPQHF. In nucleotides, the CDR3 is TGTGCCAGCAGTTATCGGAGAGGGGGTAATCAGCCCCAGCATTTT.

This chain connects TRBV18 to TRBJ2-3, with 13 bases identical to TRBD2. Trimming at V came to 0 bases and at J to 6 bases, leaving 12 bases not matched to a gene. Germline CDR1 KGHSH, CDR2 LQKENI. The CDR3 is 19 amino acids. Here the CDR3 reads CASSPPILGTSGGADTQYF. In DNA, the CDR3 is TGTGCCAGCTCACCACCAATCCTCGGAACTAGCGGGGGGGCGGATACGCAGTATTTT.

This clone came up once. The CDR3, as DNA: TGTGCCAGCAGTTTACCGGGACAGGGAGAAGCTTTCTTT. It is translated as CASSLPGQGEAFF. The V gene is TRBV6-5, the J gene TRBJ1-1, with TRBD1 matching over 9 bases. V lost 4 bases and J lost 8; bases outside the gene matches: 5. Germline CDR1 and CDR2: MNHEY and SVGAGI. This CDR3 contains 13 residues.

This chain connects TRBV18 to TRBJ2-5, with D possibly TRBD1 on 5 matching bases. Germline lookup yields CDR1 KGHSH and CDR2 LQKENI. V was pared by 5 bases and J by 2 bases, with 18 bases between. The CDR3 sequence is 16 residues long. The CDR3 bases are TGTGCCAGCTCAAAGCCCGCCGGACAACGTCAAGAGACCCAGTACTTC. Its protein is CASSKPAGQRQETQYF.

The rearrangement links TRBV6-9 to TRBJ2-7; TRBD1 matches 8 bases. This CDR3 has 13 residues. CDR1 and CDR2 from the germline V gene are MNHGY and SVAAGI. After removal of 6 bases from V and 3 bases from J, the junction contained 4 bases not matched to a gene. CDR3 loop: CASRLRGHYEQYF. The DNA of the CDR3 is TGTGCCAGCAGACTCAGGGGGCACTACGAGCAGTACTTC.

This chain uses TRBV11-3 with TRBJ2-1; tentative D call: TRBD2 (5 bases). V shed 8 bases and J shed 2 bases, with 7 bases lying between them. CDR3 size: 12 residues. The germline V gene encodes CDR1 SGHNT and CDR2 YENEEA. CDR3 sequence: CASGSTYNEQFF. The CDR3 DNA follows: TGTGCCAGCGGGAGCACCTACAATGAGCAGTTCTTC.

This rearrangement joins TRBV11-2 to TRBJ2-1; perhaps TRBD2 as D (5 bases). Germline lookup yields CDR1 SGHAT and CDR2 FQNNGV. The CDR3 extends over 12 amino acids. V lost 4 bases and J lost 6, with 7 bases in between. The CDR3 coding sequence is TGTGCCAGCAGCTCCGGACTCAATGAGCAGTTCTTC. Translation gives CASSSGLNEQFF.

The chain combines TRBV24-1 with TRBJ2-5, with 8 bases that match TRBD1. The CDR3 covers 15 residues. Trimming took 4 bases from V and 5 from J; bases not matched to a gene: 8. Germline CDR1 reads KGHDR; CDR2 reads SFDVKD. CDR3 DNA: TGTGCCACCAGTGAAGCGGGCAGGGGGCGTGAGACCCAGTACTTC. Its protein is CATSEAGRGRETQYF.